This T cell receptor beta chain was identified in a study of human thymus T cells. General study findings and limits: Gene usage (both V and J) appeared biased in thymic and blood repertoires.

For this clone: The antigen is not known.

Measured with immunoSEQ multiplex PCR; TCRdb has only the in-frame clones, and not every one. The table lists tens of thousands of clones, approximately 95% of them singletons. Half of the eight donors gave roughly 0.45-1 mL blood during surgery. J was trimmed by 0 bases and V by 5 bases; bases with no gene match: 1. The CDR3 covers 14 residues. Per the germline V gene, CDR1 is LNHDA and CDR2 is SQIVND (reference sequence). The receptor was isolated from a boy in the first two years of life with a congenital heart defect but otherwise immunologically healthy. The sequencing input was blood. This chain connects TRBV19 to TRBJ1-3, with 7 bases lining up with TRBD1. Written as DNA, the CDR3 is TGTGCCAGTAGTCCAGGGGGCTCTGGAAACACCATATATTTT. It codes for CASSPGGSGNTIYF. Variable domain in full (rest from reference TRBV19 and TRBJ1-3): DGGITQSPKYLFRKEGQNVTLSCEQNLNHDAMYWYRQDPGQGLRLIYYSQIVNDFQKGDIAEGYSVSREKKESFPLTVTSAQKNPTAFYLCASSPGGSGNTIYFGEGSWLTVV.